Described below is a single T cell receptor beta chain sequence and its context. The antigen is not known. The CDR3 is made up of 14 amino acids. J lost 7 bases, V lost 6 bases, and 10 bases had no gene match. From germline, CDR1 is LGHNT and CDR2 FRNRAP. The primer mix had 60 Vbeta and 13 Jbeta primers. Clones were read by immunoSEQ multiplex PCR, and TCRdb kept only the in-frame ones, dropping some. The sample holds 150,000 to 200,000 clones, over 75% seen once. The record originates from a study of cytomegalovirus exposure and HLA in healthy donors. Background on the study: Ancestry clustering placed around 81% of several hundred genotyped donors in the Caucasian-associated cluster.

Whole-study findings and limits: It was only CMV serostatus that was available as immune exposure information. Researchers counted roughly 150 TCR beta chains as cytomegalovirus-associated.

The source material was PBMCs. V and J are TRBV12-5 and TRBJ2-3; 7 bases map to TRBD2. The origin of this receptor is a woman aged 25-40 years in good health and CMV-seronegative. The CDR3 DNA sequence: TGTGCTAGTGGGACGGGCGGGGGAGCGAATACGCAGTATTTT. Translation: CASGTGGGANTQYF. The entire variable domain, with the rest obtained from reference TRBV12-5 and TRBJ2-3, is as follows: DARVTQTPRHKVTEMGQEVTMRCQPILGHNTVFWYRQTMMQGLELLAYFRNRAPLDDSGMPKDRFSAEMPDATLATLKIQPSEPRDSAVYFCASGTGGGANTQYFGPGTRLTVL.